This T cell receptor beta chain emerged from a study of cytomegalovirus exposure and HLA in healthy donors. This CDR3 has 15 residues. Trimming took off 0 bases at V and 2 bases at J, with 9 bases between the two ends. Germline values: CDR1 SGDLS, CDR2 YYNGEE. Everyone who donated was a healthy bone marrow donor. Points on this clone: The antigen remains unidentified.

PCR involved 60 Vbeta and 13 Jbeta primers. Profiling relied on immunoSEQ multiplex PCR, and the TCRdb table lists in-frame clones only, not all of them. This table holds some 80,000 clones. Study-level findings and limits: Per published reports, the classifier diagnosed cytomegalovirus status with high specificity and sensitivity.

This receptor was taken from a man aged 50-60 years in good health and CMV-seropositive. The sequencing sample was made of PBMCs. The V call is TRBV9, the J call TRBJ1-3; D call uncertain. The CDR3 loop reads CASSVGLSTGNTIYF. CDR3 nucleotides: TGTGCCAGCAGCGTAGGGCTTTCCACTGGAAACACCATATATTTT.